This T cell receptor (beta chain) emerged from a study of cytomegalovirus exposure and HLA in healthy donors. Study overall: An analysis done earlier identified fewer than 140 million unique TCR beta sequences from approximately 180 million T cells. Findings and limits, study-wide: Sequencing depth across donors, presence/absence analyses assumed, was roughly uniform. It was shown in a later analysis that HLA-associated TCR beta chains were more clonally expanded than other, equally common chains. Another analysis was done later, and it associated approximately 15,000 TCR beta sequences with HLA alleles at 0.05 false discovery rate.

For this clone: Its antigen is not identified.

Trimming at V came to 2 bases and at J to 6 bases, leaving 3 bases not matched to a gene. The CDR3 has 13 amino acids. CDR1 MNHEY and CDR2 SMNVEV come from the germline V gene (reference sequence). Amplification used 60 Vbeta primers and 13 Jbeta primers. TCRdb keeps only in-frame clones here, not all; method: immunoSEQ multiplex PCR. The sample has about 100,000 clones, approximately 73% seen once; the top ten hold 3% to 4.5%. The TCR sequence derives from a woman aged 45-59 years in good health and CMV-seropositive. The material sequenced was PBMCs. This chain joins TRBV27 and TRBJ1-2; 7 bases are a match to TRBD1. CDR3 amino acids: CASSLGGQDGYTF. In DNA, the CDR3 is TGTGCCAGCAGTTTAGGCGGACAGGATGGCTACACCTTC.